The source of this T cell receptor (beta chain) is a study of T-cell memory formation after mild COVID-19. Study information: TCR clusters were largely donor specific. Whole-study findings and limits: Of the contracting clones, CD4+ ones lay mainly in CM and EM, and CD8+ ones in EMRA. Prior to infection, memory already included some responding clones, suggesting cross-reactive memory joined.

This clonotype has a handful of counts. Its antigen is currently unknown. 5'RACE with constant-segment primers yielded barcoded, UMI-tagged TCR alpha and TCR beta cDNA libraries. TCRdb reanalysed the 5' RACE reads using MiXCR and keeps one entry per CDR3 protein. The table includes approximately 190,000 distinct CDR3 sequences, approximately 16% detected once. After removal of 3 bases from V and 6 bases from J, the junction contained 4 bases not matched to a gene. Germline loops: CDR1 SQVTM, CDR2 ANQGSEA. This CDR3 is built from 13 residues. The clonotype comes from an adult woman who had mild COVID-19 (a few samples of this study predate the infection). Cell type and time point are not known. The genes are TRBV29-1 and TRBJ2-1; 8 positions match TRBD2. The specimen sequenced was PBMCs or a T cell subset sorted from them (not recorded which). Written as DNA, the CDR3 is TGCAGCGTTGACCCCGGGACTAGCAATGAGCAGTTCTTC. The encoded protein is CSVDPGTSNEQFF.